This T cell receptor (beta chain) derives from a study of T cells in Graves' hyperthyroidism and ophthalmopathy. There were TCR beta CDR3 regions amplified from RNA transcripts. When the TCR CDR3 underwent first-round RT-PCR, the HTBI primer set was used. From the multiplex PCR reads, TCRdb called clonotypes with MiXCR, one entry per CDR3 protein. This sample carries a few hundred thousand distinct CDR3 sequences, 22% of them seen once, and the ten largest clones take approximately 54%. The study, taken as a whole, reports: Ophthalmopathy got predicted by the model a median about six months before its onset. Most thyroid-expanded clonotypes above 0.001 were also found in blood.

In this sample, this clonotype turned up a few times. The target antigen is unknown. Using around 10 ml of fresh peripheral blood, PBMCs were prepared. V shed 4 bases, J shed 4 bases, and the junction held 7 bases outside the gene matches. CDR3 length: 15 residues. The germline V gene has CDR1 SGHRS and CDR2 YFSETQ. V is TRBV5-1 and J is TRBJ2-1; 8 bases line up with TRBD1. The receptor's source is a woman between 70 and 85 years old with Graves' ophthalmopathy. The sequenced sample was blood. The CDR3 is CASSTTGERYNEQFF. CDR3 DNA sequence: TGCGCCAGCAGCACGACAGGGGAGCGGTACAATGAGCAGTTCTTC.